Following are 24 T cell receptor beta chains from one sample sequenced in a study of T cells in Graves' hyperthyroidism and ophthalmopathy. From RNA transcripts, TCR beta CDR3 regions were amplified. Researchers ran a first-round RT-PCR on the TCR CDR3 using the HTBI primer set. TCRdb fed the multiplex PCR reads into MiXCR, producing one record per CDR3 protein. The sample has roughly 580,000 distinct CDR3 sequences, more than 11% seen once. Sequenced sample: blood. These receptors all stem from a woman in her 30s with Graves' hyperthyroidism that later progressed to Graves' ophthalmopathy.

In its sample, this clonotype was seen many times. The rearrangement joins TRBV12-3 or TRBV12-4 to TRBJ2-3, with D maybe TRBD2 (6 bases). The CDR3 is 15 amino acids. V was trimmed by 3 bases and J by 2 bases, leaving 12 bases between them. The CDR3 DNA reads TGTGCCAGCAGTTTGCGGCTAGCGAACACAGATACGCAGTATTTT. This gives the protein CASSLRLANTDTQYF.

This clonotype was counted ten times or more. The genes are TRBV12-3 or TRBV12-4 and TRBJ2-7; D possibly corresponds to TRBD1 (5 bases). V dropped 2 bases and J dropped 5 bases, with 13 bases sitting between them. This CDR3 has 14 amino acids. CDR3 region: CASSLSVTDNEQYF. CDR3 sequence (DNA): TGTGCCAGCAGTTTATCCGTGACAGATAACGAGCAGTACTTC.

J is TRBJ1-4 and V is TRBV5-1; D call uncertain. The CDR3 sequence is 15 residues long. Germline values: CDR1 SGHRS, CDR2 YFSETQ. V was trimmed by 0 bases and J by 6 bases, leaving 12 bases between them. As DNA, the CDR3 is TGCGCCAGCAGCTTGGCCGGCAGTACTTATGAAAAACTGTTTTTT. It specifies CASSLAGSTYEKLFF. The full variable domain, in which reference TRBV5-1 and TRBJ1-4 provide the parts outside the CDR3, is KAGVTQTPRYLIKTRGQQVTLSCSPISGHRSVSWYQQTPGQGLQFLFEYFSETQRNKGNFPGRFSGRQFSNSRSEMNVSTLELGDSALYLCASSLAGSTYEKLFFGSGTQLSVL.

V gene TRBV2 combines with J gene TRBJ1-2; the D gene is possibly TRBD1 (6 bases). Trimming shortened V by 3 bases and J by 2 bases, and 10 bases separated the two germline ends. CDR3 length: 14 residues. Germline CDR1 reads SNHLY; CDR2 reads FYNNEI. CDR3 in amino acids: CASSEDSGNYGYTF. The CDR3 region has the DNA TGTGCCAGCAGTGAGGACAGCGGAAACTATGGCTACACCTTC.

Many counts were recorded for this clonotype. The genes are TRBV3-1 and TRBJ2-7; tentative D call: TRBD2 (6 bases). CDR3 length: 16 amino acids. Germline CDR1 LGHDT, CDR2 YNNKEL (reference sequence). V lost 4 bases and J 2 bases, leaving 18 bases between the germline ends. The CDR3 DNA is TGTGCCAGCAGCCCCCCCGATGGAGGGCGCACCTACGAGCAGTACTTC. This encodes CASSPPDGGRTYEQYF.

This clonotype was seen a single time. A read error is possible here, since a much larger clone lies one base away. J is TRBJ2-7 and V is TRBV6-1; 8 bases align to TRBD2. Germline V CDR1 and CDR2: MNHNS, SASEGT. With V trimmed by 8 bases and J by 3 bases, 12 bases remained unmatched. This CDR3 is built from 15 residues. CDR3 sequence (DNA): TGTGCCAGCCGAGCCCTAGCGGGTTCTTACTACGAGCAGTACTTC. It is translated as CASRALAGSYYEQYF.

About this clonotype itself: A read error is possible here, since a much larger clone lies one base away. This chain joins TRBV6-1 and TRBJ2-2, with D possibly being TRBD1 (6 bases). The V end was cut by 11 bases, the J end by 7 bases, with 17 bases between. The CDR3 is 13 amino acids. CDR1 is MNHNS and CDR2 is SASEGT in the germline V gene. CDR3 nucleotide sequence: TGTGCCTCATCTCCCGGGGACATCGGGGAGCTGTTTTTT. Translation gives CASSPGDIGELFF.

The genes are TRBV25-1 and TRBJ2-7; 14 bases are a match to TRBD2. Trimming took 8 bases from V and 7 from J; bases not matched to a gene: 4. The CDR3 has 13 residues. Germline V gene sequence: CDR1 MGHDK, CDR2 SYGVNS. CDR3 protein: CASLGLAGEEQYF. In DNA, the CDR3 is TGTGCCAGCCTGGGACTAGCGGGAGAAGAGCAGTACTTC.

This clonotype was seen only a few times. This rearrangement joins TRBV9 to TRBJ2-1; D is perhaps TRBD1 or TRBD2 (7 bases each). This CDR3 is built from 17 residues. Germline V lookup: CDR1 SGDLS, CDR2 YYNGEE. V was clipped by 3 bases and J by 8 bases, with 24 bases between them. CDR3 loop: CASSDTSGGTAPDEQFF. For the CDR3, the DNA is TGTGCCAGCAGCGATACATCCGGGGGGACAGCCCCGGATGAGCAGTTCTTC.

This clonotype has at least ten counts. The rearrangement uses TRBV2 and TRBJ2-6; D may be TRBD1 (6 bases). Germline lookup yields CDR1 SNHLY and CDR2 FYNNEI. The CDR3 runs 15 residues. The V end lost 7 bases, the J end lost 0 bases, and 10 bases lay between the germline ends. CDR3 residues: CASNEGDSGANVLTF. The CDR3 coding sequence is TGTGCCAGCAACGAGGGGGACTCTGGGGCCAACGTCCTGACTTTC. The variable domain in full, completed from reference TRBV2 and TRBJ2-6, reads EPEVTQTPSHQVTQMGQEVILRCVPISNHLYFYWYRQILGQKVEFLVSFYNNEISEKSEIFDDQFSVERPDGSNFTLKIRSTKLEDSAMYFCASNEGDSGANVLTFGAGSRLTVL.

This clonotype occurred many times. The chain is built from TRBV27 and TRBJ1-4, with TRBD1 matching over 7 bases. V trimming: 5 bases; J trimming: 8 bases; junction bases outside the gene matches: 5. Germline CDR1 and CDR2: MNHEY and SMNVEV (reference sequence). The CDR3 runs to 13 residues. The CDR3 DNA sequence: TGTGCCAGCAGTAGACAGGGCGAAGAAAAACTGTTTTTT. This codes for CASSRQGEEKLFF. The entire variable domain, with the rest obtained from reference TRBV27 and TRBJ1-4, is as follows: EAQVTQNPRYLITVTGKKLTVTCSQNMNHEYMSWYRQDPGLGLRQIYYSMNVEVTDKGDVPEGYKVSRKEKRNFPLILESPSPNQTSLYFCASSRQGEEKLFFGSGTQLSVL.

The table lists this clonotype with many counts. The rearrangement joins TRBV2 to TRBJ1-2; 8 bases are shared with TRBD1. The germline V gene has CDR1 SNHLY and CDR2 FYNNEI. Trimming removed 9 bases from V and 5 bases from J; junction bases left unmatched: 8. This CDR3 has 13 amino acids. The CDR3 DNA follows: TGTGCCAGTGGACAGGGCTTTAATTATGGCTACACCTTC. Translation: CASGQGFNYGYTF. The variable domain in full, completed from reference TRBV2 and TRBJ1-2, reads EPEVTQTPSHQVTQMGQEVILRCVPISNHLYFYWYRQILGQKVEFLVSFYNNEISEKSEIFDDQFSVERPDGSNFTLKIRSTKLEDSAMYFCASGQGFNYGYTFGSGTRLTVV.

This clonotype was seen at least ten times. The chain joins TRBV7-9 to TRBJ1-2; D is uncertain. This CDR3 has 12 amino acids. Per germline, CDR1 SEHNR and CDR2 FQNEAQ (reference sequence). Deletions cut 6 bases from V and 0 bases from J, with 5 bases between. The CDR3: CASSYANYGYTF. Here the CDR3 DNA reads TGTGCCAGCAGTTATGCTAACTATGGCTACACCTTC.

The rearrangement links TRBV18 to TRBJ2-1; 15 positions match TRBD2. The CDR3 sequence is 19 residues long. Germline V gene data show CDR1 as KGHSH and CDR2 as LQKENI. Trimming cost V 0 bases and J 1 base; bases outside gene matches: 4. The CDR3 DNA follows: TGTGCCAGCTCACCACCGGGACTAGCGGGAGGACTTTCCTACAATGAGCAGTTCTTC. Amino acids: CASSPPGLAGGLSYNEQFF.

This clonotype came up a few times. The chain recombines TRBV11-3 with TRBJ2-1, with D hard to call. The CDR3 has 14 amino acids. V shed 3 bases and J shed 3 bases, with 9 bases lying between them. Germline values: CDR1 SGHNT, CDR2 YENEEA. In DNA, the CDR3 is TGTGCCAGCAGCTTCAAAACCATCTACAATGAGCAGTTCTTC. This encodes CASSFKTIYNEQFF.

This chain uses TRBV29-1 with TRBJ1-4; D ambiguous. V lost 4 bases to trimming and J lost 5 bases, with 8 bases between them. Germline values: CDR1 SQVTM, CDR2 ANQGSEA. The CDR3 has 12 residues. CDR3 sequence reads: CSVVSGNEKLFF. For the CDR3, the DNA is TGCAGCGTTGTAAGCGGGAATGAAAAACTGTTTTTT.

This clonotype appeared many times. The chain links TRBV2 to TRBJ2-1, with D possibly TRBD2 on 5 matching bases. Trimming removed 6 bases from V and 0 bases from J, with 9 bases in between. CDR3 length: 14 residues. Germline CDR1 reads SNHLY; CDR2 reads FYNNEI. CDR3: CASRGLTSYNEQFF. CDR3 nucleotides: TGTGCCAGCAGAGGACTGACCTCCTACAATGAGCAGTTCTTC.

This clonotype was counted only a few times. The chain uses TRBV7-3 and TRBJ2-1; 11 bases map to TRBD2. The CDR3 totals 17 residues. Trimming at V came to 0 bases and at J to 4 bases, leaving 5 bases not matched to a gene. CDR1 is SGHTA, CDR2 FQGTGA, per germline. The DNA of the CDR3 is TGTGCCAGCAGCTTAACGGCGGGACTAGCGGCTTACAATGAGCAGTTCTTC. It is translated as CASSLTAGLAAYNEQFF.

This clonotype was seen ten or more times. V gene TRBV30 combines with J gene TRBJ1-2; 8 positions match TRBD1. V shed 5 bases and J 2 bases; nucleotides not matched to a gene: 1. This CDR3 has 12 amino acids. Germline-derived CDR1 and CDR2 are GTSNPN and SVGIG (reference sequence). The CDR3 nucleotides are TGTGCCTGGTGGACAGGGAACTATGGCTACACCTTC. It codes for CAWWTGNYGYTF.

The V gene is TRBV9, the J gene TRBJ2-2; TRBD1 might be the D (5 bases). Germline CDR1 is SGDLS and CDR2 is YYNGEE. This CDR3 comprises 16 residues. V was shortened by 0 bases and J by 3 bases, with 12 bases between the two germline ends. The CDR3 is CASSVAHRPDTGELFF. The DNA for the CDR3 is TGTGCCAGCAGCGTAGCGCACAGGCCTGACACCGGGGAGCTGTTTTTT. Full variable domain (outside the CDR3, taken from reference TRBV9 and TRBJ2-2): DSGVTQTPKHLITATGQRVTLRCSPRSGDLSVYWYQQSLDQGLQFLIQYYNGEERAKGNILERFSAQQFPDLHSELNLSSLELGDSALYFCASSVAHRPDTGELFFGEGSRLTVL.

The CDR3 DNA reads TGTGCCTGGAGTGGGACAGGGGGCCCAAACACCATATATTTT. Protein sequence: CAWSGTGGPNTIYF. The chain uses TRBV30 and TRBJ1-3; 11 bases line up with TRBD1. Germline trimming cut 1 base from V and 6 bases from J; bases unmatched to any gene: 2. This CDR3 contains 14 residues. Germline values: CDR1 GTSNPN, CDR2 SVGIG (reference sequence).

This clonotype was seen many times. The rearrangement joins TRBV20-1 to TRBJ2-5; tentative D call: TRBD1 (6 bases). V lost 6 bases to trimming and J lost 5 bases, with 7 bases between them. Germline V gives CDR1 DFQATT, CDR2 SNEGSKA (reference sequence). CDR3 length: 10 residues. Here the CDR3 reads CSAQGETQYF. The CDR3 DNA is TGCAGTGCCCAGGGGGAGACCCAGTACTTC.

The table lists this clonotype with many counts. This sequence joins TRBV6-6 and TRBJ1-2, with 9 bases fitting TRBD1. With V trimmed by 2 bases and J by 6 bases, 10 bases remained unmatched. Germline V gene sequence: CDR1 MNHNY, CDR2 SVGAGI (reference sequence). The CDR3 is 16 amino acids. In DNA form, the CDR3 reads TGTGCCAGCAGTTACCCCCGGGACAGGGATGTAGATGGCTACACCTTC. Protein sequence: CASSYPRDRDVDGYTF.

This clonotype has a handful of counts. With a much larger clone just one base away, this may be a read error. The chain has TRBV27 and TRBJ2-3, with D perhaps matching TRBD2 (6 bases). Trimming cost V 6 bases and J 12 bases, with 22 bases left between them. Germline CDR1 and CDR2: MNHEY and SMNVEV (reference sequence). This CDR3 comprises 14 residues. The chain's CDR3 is CASSDYFSGDAQYF. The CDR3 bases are TGTGCCAGCAGCGATTACTTTAGCGGAGATGCACAGTATTTT.